The 31 T cell receptor beta chains below come from one sample, sequenced in a study of blood T cell repertoires in COVID-19. Only in-frame clones appear in the TCRdb table, and some are missing; sequencing was by immunoSEQ multiplex PCR. The sample carries 110,000 to 150,000 clones, around 82% recorded once. Source material: peripheral blood. The receptors originated from a human donor in a cohort sampled during active COVID-19.

V and J are TRBV14 and TRBJ1-1, with D possibly TRBD1 on 6 matching bases. The CDR3 contains 13 residues. Germline V gene data show CDR1 as SGHDN and CDR2 as FVKESK. Trimming cost V 5 bases and J 1 base, with 8 bases left between them. CDR3 loop: CASSVGGNTEAFF. The CDR3 nucleotides are TGTGCCAGCAGCGTAGGGGGGAACACTGAAGCTTTCTTT. The variable domain in full, completed from reference TRBV14 and TRBJ1-1, reads EAGVTQFPSHSVIEKGQTVTLRCDPISGHDNLYWYRRVMGKEIKFLLHFVKESKQDESGMPNNRFLAERTGGTYSTLKVQPAELEDSGVYFCASSVGGNTEAFFGQGTRLTVV.

Concerning this clone itself: This may be a read error: a much more frequent sequence differs by one nucleotide. The rearrangement uses TRBV7-2 and TRBJ1-1; a possible D gene is TRBD1 (5 bases). The V gene's germline CDR1 is SGHTA and CDR2 FQGNSA. The V end was cut by 3 bases, the J end by 0 bases, with 8 bases between. The CDR3 spans 14 residues. The CDR3 bases are TGTGCCAGCAGCTTGGCAGGGCTGAACACTGAAGCTTTCTTT. It is translated as CASSLAGLNTEAFF.

The V call is TRBV7-3, the J call TRBJ2-7, with 10 nucleotides matching TRBD1. The V gene's germline CDR1 is SGHTA and CDR2 FQGTGA. Trimming removed 0 bases from V and 9 bases from J; junction bases left unmatched: 2. This CDR3 has 13 residues. This chain's CDR3 is CASSLTGTGAQYV. CDR3 bases: TGTGCCAGCAGCTTAACTGGGACAGGGGCGCAGTACGTC.

This clone was recorded only once. The genes are TRBV10-2 and TRBJ2-7, with D uncertain. V lost 10 bases and J 2 bases, leaving 12 bases between the germline ends. The germline V gene encodes CDR1 WSHSY and CDR2 SAAADI. The CDR3 consists of 12 residues. In DNA, the CDR3 is TGCGCCACCCGACACCAACCCTACGAGCAGTACTTC. The encoded protein is CATRHQPYEQYF.

V usage is TRBV14 and J usage is TRBJ2-1, with D possibly matching TRBD2 (6 bases). The CDR3 loop spans 16 amino acids. Trimming shortened V by 0 bases and J by 2 bases, and 11 bases separated the two germline ends. Germline-derived CDR1 and CDR2 are SGHDN and FVKESK. This chain's CDR3 is CASSQEGGSPYNEQFF. The DNA of the CDR3 is TGTGCCAGCAGCCAAGAGGGGGGAAGCCCCTACAATGAGCAGTTCTTC. Full variable domain (missing parts from reference TRBV14 and TRBJ2-1): EAGVTQFPSHSVIEKGQTVTLRCDPISGHDNLYWYRRVMGKEIKFLLHFVKESKQDESGMPNNRFLAERTGGTYSTLKVQPAELEDSGVYFCASSQEGGSPYNEQFFGPGTRLTVL.

The chain recombines TRBV4-3 with TRBJ2-3, with 9 bases aligning to TRBD2. The V gene's germline CDR1 is LGHNA and CDR2 YSLEER. This CDR3 is built from 15 residues. V dropped 0 bases and J dropped 4; count of bases not matched to a gene: 2. The CDR3 bases are TGCGCCAGCAGCCAAGATAAGCGGGGGGCAGATACGCAGTATTTT. It yields the protein CASSQDKRGADTQYF.

The chain joins TRBV7-3 to TRBJ2-1; 14 bases align to TRBD2. With 2 bases clipped from V and 12 bases from J, the junction kept 0 bases outside the gene matches. The CDR3 extends over 13 amino acids. Germline values: CDR1 SGHTA, CDR2 FQGTGA. CDR3 in amino acids: CASSLGLAGGQFF. CDR3 nucleotides: TGTGCCAGCAGCTTAGGACTAGCGGGGGGGCAGTTCTTC.

The sample holds a few counts of this clone. V is TRBV11-3 and J is TRBJ2-2; maybe TRBD1 (6 bases). CDR3 length equals 15 residues. V gave up 5 bases and J gave up 0 bases, with 10 bases separating them. CDR1 and CDR2 from the germline V gene are SGHNT and YENEEA. The CDR3 loop reads CASSQDRTNTGELFF. CDR3 nucleotide sequence: TGTGCCAGCAGCCAGGACAGAACGAACACCGGGGAGCTGTTTTTT.

The chain employs TRBV5-1 and TRBJ1-4; D is perhaps TRBD1 (5 bases). V lost 7 bases, J lost 8 bases, and 18 bases lay in between. Germline V CDR1 and CDR2: SGHRS, YFSETQ. The CDR3 has 14 residues. The CDR3 DNA reads as TGCGCCAGCTCCCCGGGCCGGGAGGGGGAAAAACTGTTTTTT. This sequence encodes CASSPGREGEKLFF. Complete variable domain (other parts from reference TRBV5-1 and TRBJ1-4): KAGVTQTPRYLIKTRGQQVTLSCSPISGHRSVSWYQQTPGQGLQFLFEYFSETQRNKGNFPGRFSGRQFSNSRSEMNVSTLELGDSALYLCASSPGREGEKLFFGSGTQLSVL.

V usage is TRBV5-4 and J usage is TRBJ2-7; maybe TRBD1 (6 bases). The V end lost 0 bases, the J end lost 2 bases, and 12 bases lay between the germline ends. Germline CDR1 reads SGHNT; CDR2 reads YYREEE (reference sequence). This CDR3 spans 15 amino acids. CDR3 nucleotide sequence: TGTGCCAGCAGCTTGGGGACAGATCCTACCTACGAGCAGTACTTC. Its protein is CASSLGTDPTYEQYF.

The chain joins TRBV7-2 to TRBJ2-1, with D hard to call. The CDR3 is 14 residues long. Germline assignment: CDR1 SGHTA and CDR2 FQGNSA. V gave up 5 bases and J gave up 4 bases, with 12 bases separating them. CDR3 region: CASSPLGPYNEQFF. As DNA, the CDR3 is TGTGCCAGCAGCCCCCTGGGCCCTTACAATGAGCAGTTCTTC.

This clone was observed a few times. The chain employs TRBV6-5 and TRBJ2-3; weak D call: TRBD1 (6 bases). Per the germline V gene, CDR1 is MNHEY and CDR2 is SVGAGI. The CDR3 has 16 residues. V was trimmed by 3 bases and J by 1 base, leaving 14 bases between them. The DNA of the CDR3 is TGTGCCAGCAGTTATTTCAGGGGTGGGGGCACAGATACGCAGTATTTT. Translating gives CASSYFRGGGTDTQYF.

V and J are TRBV9 and TRBJ1-1; 8 bases are a match to TRBD1. There are 14 residues in the CDR3. Trimming removed 4 bases from V and 1 base from J; junction bases left unmatched: 3. The germline V gene has CDR1 SGDLS and CDR2 YYNGEE. The CDR3 region is CASSSQGANTEAFF. The CDR3 region has the DNA TGTGCCAGCAGCTCTCAGGGGGCGAACACTGAAGCTTTCTTT.

As to this clone: It is unclear where the CDR3 begins or ends on the DNA, so no DNA is shown, and the CDR3 is as TCRdb lists it. The rearrangement uses TRBV29-1 and TRBJ2-1; the listed D gene, TRBD2, was not tested against the DNA. Per germline, CDR1 SQVTM and CDR2 ANQGSEA. The CDR3 length is 10 residues, termini included. The CDR3 spells CSVGGGTPFF.

This clone was picked up one time. This chain joins TRBV7-2 and TRBJ1-1; 10 bases are a match to TRBD1. CDR1 and CDR2 (germline): SGHTA, FQGNSA. V lost 3 bases to trimming and J lost 5 bases; unmatched junction nucleotides: 0. The CDR3 covers 13 residues. The CDR3 loop reads CASSLDRGTEAFF. The CDR3 coding sequence is TGTGCCAGCAGCTTGGACAGGGGGACTGAAGCTTTCTTT.

CDR3 sequence reads: CASSNIRQENYGYTF. CDR3 sequence (DNA): TGTGCCAGCAGCAACATCCGACAGGAGAACTATGGCTACACCTTC. This chain links TRBV7-9 with TRBJ1-2; a weak D match, TRBD1 (6 bases). This CDR3 region has 15 residues. The germline CDR1 and CDR2 sequences are SEHNR and FQNEAQ (reference sequence). Trimming removed 5 bases at V and 2 bases at J, with 15 bases between.

The chain uses TRBV9 and TRBJ2-7; 10 bases align to TRBD1. This CDR3 is 18 amino acids long. V lost 4 bases and J lost 4; bases outside the gene matches: 17. Germline-derived CDR1 and CDR2 are SGDLS and YYNGEE. As DNA, the CDR3 is TGTGCCAGCAGCCCCCGAGGAGGTGGACAGGGGGGTTCGTACGAGCAGTACGTC. Its translation is CASSPRGGGQGGSYEQYV.

The rearrangement links TRBV19 to TRBJ1-4, with unresolved D. From germline, CDR1 is LNHDA and CDR2 SQIVND (reference sequence). V shed 7 bases and J shed 7 bases, with 16 bases lying between them. The CDR3 totals 14 residues. The CDR3 protein is CASNDGGVTEKLFF. The CDR3 bases are TGTGCCAGTAACGACGGAGGTGTAACTGAAAAACTGTTTTTT. Full variable domain (rest looked up from reference TRBV19 and TRBJ1-4): DGGITQSPKYLFRKEGQNVTLSCEQNLNHDAMYWYRQDPGQGLRLIYYSQIVNDFQKGDIAEGYSVSREKKESFPLTVTSAQKNPTAFYLCASNDGGVTEKLFFGSGTQLSVL.

The genes are TRBV27 and TRBJ1-5; the match to TRBD1 covers 7 bases. The trim removed 5 bases at V and 3 bases at J, leaving 7 bases unmatched. The CDR3 length is 15 residues. CDR1 and CDR2 (germline): MNHEY, SMNVEV (reference sequence). In DNA form, the CDR3 reads TGTGCCAGCAGTCCCAGGGGGACAGACAATCAGCCCCAGCATTTT. It codes for CASSPRGTDNQPQHF.

CDR3 DNA: TGTGCCAGCTCACCACCGGTAACCGGGGCCGGGGAGCTGTTTTTT. Residues: CASSPPVTGAGELFF. The V gene is TRBV18, the J gene TRBJ2-2, with TRBD2 as a possible D gene (5 bases). V lost 0 bases, J lost 6 bases, and 11 bases lay in between. This CDR3 region has 15 residues. The germline V gene has CDR1 KGHSH and CDR2 LQKENI.

DNA for the CDR3: TGTGCCAGTAGTCCTGACGGGGGAAACTATGGCTACACCTTC. Translation gives CASSPDGGNYGYTF. The chain links TRBV19 to TRBJ1-2; weak D call: TRBD1 (5 bases). The CDR3 extends over 14 amino acids. Trimming left V 5 bases short and J 2 bases short, with 12 bases between. The germline CDR1 and CDR2 sequences are LNHDA and SQIVND (reference sequence).

The chain recombines TRBV19 with TRBJ2-3; possibly TRBD1 for D (6 bases). Germline V gives CDR1 LNHDA, CDR2 SQIVND (reference sequence). V shed 3 bases and J shed 7 bases, with 11 bases lying between them. The CDR3 spans 13 residues. The CDR3 sequence is CASSMGDTYTQYF. CDR3 DNA: TGTGCCAGTAGTATGGGGGACACCTATACGCAGTATTTT.

The chain carries TRBV7-8 and TRBJ1-1; D is uncertain. V lost 1 base, J lost 2 bases, and 5 bases lay in between. The CDR3 runs 13 residues. Germline CDR1 is SGHVS and CDR2 is FQNEAQ. The CDR3 nucleotides are TGTGCCAGCAGCTTAGATAGAAACACTGAAGCTTTCTTT. It yields the protein CASSLDRNTEAFF.

The V and J genes are TRBV11-3 and TRBJ1-1, with TRBD1 matching 7 bases. CDR3 length: 12 amino acids. The germline CDR1 and CDR2 sequences are SGHNT and YENEEA. Trimming cost V 5 bases and J 7 bases; bases outside gene matches: 4. As DNA, the CDR3 is TGTGCCAGCAGCACCAGACAGGGTGAAGCTTTCTTT. It yields the protein CASSTRQGEAFF.

The rearrangement uses TRBV10-3 and TRBJ2-2; TRBD2 matches at 12 bases. V dropped 0 bases and J dropped 3; count of bases not matched to a gene: 5. This CDR3 is built from 18 residues. The germline V gene has CDR1 ENHRY and CDR2 SYGVKD. CDR3 region: CAISESLAGGPDTGELFF. CDR3 coding DNA: TGTGCCATCAGTGAGTCGCTAGCGGGGGGGCCGGACACCGGGGAGCTGTTTTTT.

The CDR3 nucleotides are TGTGCCAGCAGCGTAGGAATCCGGGAATATGGCTACACCTTC. It specifies CASSVGIREYGYTF. The chain links TRBV9 to TRBJ1-2; no reliable D call. Trimming took off 0 bases at V and 5 bases at J, with 11 bases between the two ends. Germline values: CDR1 SGDLS, CDR2 YYNGEE. This CDR3 spans 14 amino acids.

The V gene is TRBV21-1, the J gene TRBJ2-3; no DNA check was done on the table's D call, TRBD2. TRBV21-1 is a pseudogene segment. This CDR3 spans 19 amino acids. CDR3 amino acids: CASSKRRDNGLESTDTQYF. The CDR3 coding sequence is TGTGCCAGCAGCAAACGACGGGACAACGGACTAGAAAGCACAGATACGCAGTATTTT.

The chain uses TRBV19 and TRBJ1-4; 7 nucleotides line up with TRBD1. Looked up from germline, CDR1 is LNHDA and CDR2 is SQIVND (reference sequence). This CDR3 comprises 14 residues. Trimming cost V 7 bases and J 5 bases; bases outside gene matches: 7. DNA of the CDR3: TGTGCCAGTAAGGGCGGACAGGAAAATGAAAAACTGTTTTTT. Translating it yields CASKGGQENEKLFF.

The J gene is TRBJ2-7, the V gene TRBV5-5, with 9 bases fitting TRBD1. In germline, CDR1 is SGHKS, CDR2 YYEKEE (reference sequence). V trimming: 2 bases; J trimming: 0 bases; junction bases outside the gene matches: 12. This CDR3 contains 18 residues. The CDR3 sequence: CASSFSPRGQGTSYEQYV. CDR3 nucleotide sequence: TGTGCCAGCAGCTTTTCCCCCCGCGGACAGGGGACCTCCTACGAGCAGTACGTC.

The V and J genes are TRBV9 and TRBJ2-5; no firm D call. V was trimmed by 2 bases and J by 1 base, leaving 6 bases between them. Per the germline V gene, CDR1 is SGDLS and CDR2 is YYNGEE. The CDR3 covers 13 residues. CDR3 in DNA: TGTGCCAGCAGCGTGAACATCCAAGAGACCCAGTACTTC. This codes for CASSVNIQETQYF.

This clone turned up a few times. The J gene is TRBJ1-3, the V gene TRBV6-5; TRBD1 matches at 8 bases. Per germline, CDR1 MNHEY and CDR2 SVGAGI. The V segment lost 6 bases and the J segment 2 bases; nucleotides outside the gene matches: 3. There are 14 residues in the CDR3. For the CDR3, the DNA is TGTGCCAGCAGCGACAGGGGAACTGGAAACACCATATATTTT. This encodes CASSDRGTGNTIYF.